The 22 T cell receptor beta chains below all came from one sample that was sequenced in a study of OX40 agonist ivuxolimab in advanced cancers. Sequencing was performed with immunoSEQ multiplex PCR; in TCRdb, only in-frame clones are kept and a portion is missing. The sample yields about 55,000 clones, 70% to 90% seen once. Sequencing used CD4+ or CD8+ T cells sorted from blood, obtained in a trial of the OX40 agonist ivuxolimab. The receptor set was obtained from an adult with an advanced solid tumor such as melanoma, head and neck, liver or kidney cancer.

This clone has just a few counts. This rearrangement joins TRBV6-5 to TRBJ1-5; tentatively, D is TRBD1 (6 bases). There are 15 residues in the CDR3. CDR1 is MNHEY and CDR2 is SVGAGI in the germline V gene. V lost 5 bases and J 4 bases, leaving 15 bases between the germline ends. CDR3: CASSPKEGTNQPQHF. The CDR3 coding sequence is TGTGCCAGCAGTCCTAAGGAGGGGACAAATCAGCCCCAGCATTTT.

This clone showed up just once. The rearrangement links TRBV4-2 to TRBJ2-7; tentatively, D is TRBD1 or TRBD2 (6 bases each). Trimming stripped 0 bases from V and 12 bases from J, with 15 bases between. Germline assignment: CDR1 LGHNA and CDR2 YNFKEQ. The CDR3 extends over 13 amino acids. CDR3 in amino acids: CASSQEPGAVGYF. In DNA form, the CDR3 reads TGTGCCAGCAGCCAAGAGCCGGGGGCCGTGGGGTACTTC.

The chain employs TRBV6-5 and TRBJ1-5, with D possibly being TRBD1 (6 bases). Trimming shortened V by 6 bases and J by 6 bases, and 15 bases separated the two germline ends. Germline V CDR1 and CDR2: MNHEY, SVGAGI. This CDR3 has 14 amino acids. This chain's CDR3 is CASRPGAGAQPQHF. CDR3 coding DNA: TGTGCCAGCAGACCCGGGGCAGGGGCTCAGCCCCAGCATTTT.

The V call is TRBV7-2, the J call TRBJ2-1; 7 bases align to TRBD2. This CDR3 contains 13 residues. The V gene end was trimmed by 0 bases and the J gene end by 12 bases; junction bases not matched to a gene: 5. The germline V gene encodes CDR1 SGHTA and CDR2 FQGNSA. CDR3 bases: TGTGCCAGCAGCTTAGCGGGAGGGCCAGGGCAGTTCTTC. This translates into CASSLAGGPGQFF.

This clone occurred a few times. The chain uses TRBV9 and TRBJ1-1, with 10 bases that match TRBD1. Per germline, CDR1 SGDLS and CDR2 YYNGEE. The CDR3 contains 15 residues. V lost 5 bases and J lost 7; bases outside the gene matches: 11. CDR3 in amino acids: CASSSTGGESHEAFF. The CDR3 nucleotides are TGTGCCAGCAGTTCGACAGGGGGCGAATCTCATGAAGCTTTCTTT.

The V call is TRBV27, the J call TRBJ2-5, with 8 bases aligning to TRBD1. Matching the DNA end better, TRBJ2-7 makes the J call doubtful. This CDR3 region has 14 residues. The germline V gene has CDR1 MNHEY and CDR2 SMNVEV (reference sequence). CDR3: CASSLKTGVDEQYF. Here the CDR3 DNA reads TGTGCCAGCAGTTTAAAGACAGGGGTTGACGAGCAGTACTTC.

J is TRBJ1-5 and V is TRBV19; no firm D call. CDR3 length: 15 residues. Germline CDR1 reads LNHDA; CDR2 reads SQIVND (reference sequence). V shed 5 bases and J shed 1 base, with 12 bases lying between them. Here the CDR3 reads CASSWAASSNQPQHF. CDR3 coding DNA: TGTGCCAGTAGTTGGGCGGCTTCGAGCAATCAGCCCCAGCATTTT.

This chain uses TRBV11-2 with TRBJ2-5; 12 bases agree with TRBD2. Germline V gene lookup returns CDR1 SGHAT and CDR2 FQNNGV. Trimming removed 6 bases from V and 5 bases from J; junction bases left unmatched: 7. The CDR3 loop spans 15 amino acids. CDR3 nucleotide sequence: TGTGCCAGCAGTAAGAGTCTAGCGGGAGGGGAGACCCAGTACTTC. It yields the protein CASSKSLAGGETQYF.

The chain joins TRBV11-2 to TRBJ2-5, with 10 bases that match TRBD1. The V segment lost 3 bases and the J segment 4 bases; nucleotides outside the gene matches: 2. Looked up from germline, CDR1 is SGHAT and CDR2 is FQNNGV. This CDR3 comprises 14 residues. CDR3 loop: CASSFGTGVETQYF. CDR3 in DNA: TGTGCCAGCAGCTTTGGGACAGGGGTAGAGACCCAGTACTTC.

DNA of the CDR3: TGTGCCAGCACCCCTCACGGCAGCTCTAATGAAAAACTGTTTTTT. Its protein product is CASTPHGSSNEKLFF. The chain has TRBV28 and TRBJ1-4; D is unresolved. CDR3 length: 15 amino acids. CDR1 is MDHEN, CDR2 SYDVKM, per germline. Trimming removed 7 bases from V and 3 bases from J, with 15 bases in between.

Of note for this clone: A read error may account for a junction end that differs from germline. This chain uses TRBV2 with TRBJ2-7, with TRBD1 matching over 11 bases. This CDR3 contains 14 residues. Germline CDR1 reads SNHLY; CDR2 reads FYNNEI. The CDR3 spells CASSGQGATYEQYF. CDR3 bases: TGTGCCAGTAGTGGACAGGGGGCGACCTACGAGCAGTACTTC.

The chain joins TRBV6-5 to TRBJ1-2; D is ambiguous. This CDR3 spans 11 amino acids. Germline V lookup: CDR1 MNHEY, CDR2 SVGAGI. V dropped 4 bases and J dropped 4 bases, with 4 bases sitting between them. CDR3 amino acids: CASSSIYGYTF. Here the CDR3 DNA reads TGTGCCAGCAGTTCCATCTATGGCTACACCTTC.

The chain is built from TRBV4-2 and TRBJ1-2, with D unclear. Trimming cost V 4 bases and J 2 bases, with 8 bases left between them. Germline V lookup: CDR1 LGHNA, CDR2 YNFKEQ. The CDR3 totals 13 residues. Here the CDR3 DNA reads TGTGCCAGCAGCCCGGGATCCAACTATGGCTACACCTTC. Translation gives CASSPGSNYGYTF.

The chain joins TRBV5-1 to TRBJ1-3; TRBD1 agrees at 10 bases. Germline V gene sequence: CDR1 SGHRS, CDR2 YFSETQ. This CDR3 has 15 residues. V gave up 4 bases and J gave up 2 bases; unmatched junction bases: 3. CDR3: CASSPGQGAGNTIYF. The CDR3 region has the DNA TGCGCCAGCAGCCCCGGACAGGGGGCTGGAAACACCATATATTTT. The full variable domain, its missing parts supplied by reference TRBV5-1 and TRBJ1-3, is KAGVTQTPRYLIKTRGQQVTLSCSPISGHRSVSWYQQTPGQGLQFLFEYFSETQRNKGNFPGRFSGRQFSNSRSEMNVSTLELGDSALYLCASSPGQGAGNTIYFGEGSWLTVV.

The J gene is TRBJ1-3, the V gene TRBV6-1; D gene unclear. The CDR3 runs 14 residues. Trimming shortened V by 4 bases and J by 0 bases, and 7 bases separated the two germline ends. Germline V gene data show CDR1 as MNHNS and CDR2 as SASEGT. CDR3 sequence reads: CASSGPASGNTIYF. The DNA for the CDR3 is TGTGCCAGCAGTGGACCGGCCTCTGGAAACACCATATATTTT.

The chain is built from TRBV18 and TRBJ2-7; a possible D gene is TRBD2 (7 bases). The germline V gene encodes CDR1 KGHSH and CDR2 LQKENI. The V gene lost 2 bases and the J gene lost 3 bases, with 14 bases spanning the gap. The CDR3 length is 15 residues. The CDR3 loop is CASSPGGGPRYEQYF. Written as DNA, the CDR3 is TGTGCCAGCTCACCAGGGGGGGGCCCCCGCTACGAGCAGTACTTC.

CDR3 in amino acids: CASSPFLGTNTGELFF. The CDR3 nucleotides are TGTGCCAGCAGCCCATTCCTAGGGACGAACACCGGGGAGCTGTTTTTT. The chain uses TRBV7-3 and TRBJ2-2; D unresolved. The germline V and J ends were trimmed by 5 bases and 0 bases, with 13 bases remaining between them. From germline, CDR1 is SGHTA and CDR2 FQGTGA. This CDR3 contains 16 residues.

The CDR3, as DNA: TGTGCCAGCAGTGCGGACTTCGGGGCCGTGAACACTGAAGCTTTCTTT. Translating gives CASSADFGAVNTEAFF. The chain combines TRBV6-1 with TRBJ1-1; D may be TRBD1 (5 bases). CDR1 is MNHNS and CDR2 is SASEGT in the germline V gene. The CDR3 has 16 amino acids. Trimming shortened V by 4 bases and J by 0 bases, and 15 bases separated the two germline ends.

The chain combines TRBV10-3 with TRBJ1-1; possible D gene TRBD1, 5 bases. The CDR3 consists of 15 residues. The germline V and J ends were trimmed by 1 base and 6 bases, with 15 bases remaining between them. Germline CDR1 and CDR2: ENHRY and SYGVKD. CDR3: CAISEYGSLGAEAFF. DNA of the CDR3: TGTGCCATCAGTGAGTACGGCAGCCTGGGGGCTGAAGCTTTCTTT.

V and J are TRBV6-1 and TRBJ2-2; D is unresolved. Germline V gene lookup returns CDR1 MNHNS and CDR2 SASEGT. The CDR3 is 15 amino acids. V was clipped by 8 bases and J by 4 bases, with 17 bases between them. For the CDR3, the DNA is TGTGCCAGCGTTTCCCCGAACACCGGCACCGGGGAGCTGTTTTTT. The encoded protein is CASVSPNTGTGELFF.

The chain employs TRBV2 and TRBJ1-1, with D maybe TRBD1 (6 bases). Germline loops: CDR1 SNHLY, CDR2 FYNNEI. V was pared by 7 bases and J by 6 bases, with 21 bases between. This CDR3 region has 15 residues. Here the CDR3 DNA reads TGTGCCAGCAACCGGGGGGGCAGCCCAGCTCCTGAAGCTTTCTTT. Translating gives CASNRGGSPAPEAFF.

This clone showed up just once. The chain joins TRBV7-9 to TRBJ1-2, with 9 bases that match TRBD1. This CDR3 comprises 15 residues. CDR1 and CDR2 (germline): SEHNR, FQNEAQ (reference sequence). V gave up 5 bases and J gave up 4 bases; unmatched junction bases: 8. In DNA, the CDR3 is TGTGCCAGCAGCGGCACGGGACAGGGTCCCTATGGCTACACCTTC. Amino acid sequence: CASSGTGQGPYGYTF.